This TCR beta chain was identified in a study of CD8 T cells in Susac syndrome (dated by TCRdb to 2018 to 2020). Regarding the complete study: Of the Susac syndrome patients who were sequenced, more than five had clinically active disease and roughly 8 were in clinical remission. At blood withdrawal, Susac syndrome patients were either therapy-naive, taking corticosteroids (in some cases with IVIg as well), or taking IVIg alone. Whether CD8+ T cell activation and differentiation in Susac syndrome was antigen driven was tested using repertoire sequencing. Clonality of the CD8+ T cell repertoire was compared between around 13 healthy donors, roughly 14 Susac syndrome patients and fewer than 16 multiple sclerosis patients.

RNA was extracted using the RNeasy kit, and about 0.5 to 1 ug of the RNA was reverse transcribed with random hexamers. The immunoSEQ multiplex PCR assay, which covers 54 Vbeta and 13 Jbeta segments, was used to amplify TCR beta CDR3 regions. PCR amplification bias was corrected by using a synthetic template baseline for primer optimization and computational correction. The authors' analysis ran thus. Reads were annotated to V, D and J genes according to IMGT and were analyzed with immunoSEQ Analyzer, with only productive sequences retained. Clonality was calculated as one minus the Shannon entropy normalized by log2 of the number of productive unique sequences. For each patient and control, public and private clones were evaluated within the 100 most prevalent clones. Susac-specific clones were defined as absent from healthy and MS cohorts, over a thousand published viral clones and other ImmuneACCESS disease sequences. Clones were called with MiXCR by TCRdb after fastp trimmed the public reads at Q25, and only in-frame beta chains were retained. A single entry per CDR3 protein holds the most common genes and DNA from its merged rows. TCRdb assigned the V and J calls; the authors' analysis was not used. This sample is represented by tens of thousands of distinct CDR3 sequences; approximately 96% of them were singletons. The ten largest clones represent 0.62% of the sample.

About this clonotype itself: Its antigen remains unidentified. Base qualities were left out, and no much larger clone turns up one base away.

Peripheral blood CD8+ and CD4+ T cells from healthy donors, Susac syndrome patients and multiple sclerosis patients were profiled by high-throughput TCR beta sequencing. The Susac syndrome patients fulfilled recently defined diagnostic criteria for either definite or probable disease. Bulk CD8+ and CD4+ T cells were purified by magnetic negative isolation, whereas CD8+ TEMRA cells were enriched by FACS. Blood was drawn into EDTA tubes, processed within 24 hours, and PBMCs were isolated by density gradient centrifugation. PBMCs intended for TCR sequencing were frozen in liquid nitrogen and were later thawed in a 37 degrees C water bath. Purity of sorted or isolated CD4+, CD8+ and CD8+ TEMRA cells was at least 90%. Per the germline V gene (reference sequence), GTSNPN is the CDR1 and SVGIG is the CDR2. Trimming removed 3 bases from V and 0 bases from J, leaving 7 bases between the germline ends. The CDR3 holds 13 amino acids from the cysteine to the phenylalanine. Only CDR3 DNA is held: 39 bases, read in frame from base 1.

The paper as a whole reports these results and caveats: Some 15 and five Susac-specific public clones were found in the total CD8+ and CD8+ TEMRA repertoires, respectively. Susac syndrome CD8+ repertoires showed clonal expansion, highest in CD8+ TEMRA cells and greater in clinically active than remitting patients. The number of individuals in the TCR sequencing and HLA analysis was acknowledged as relatively small.

This sequence was found in a human donor with Susac syndrome. The chain is assembled from TRBV30 and TRBJ2-3; the D gene is not confidently resolved. Sample: CD8+ T cells from PBMCs. The DNA sequence reads TGTGCCTGGAGCCTGATAAGCACAGATACGCAGTATTTT. It is translated as CAWSLISTDTQYF.